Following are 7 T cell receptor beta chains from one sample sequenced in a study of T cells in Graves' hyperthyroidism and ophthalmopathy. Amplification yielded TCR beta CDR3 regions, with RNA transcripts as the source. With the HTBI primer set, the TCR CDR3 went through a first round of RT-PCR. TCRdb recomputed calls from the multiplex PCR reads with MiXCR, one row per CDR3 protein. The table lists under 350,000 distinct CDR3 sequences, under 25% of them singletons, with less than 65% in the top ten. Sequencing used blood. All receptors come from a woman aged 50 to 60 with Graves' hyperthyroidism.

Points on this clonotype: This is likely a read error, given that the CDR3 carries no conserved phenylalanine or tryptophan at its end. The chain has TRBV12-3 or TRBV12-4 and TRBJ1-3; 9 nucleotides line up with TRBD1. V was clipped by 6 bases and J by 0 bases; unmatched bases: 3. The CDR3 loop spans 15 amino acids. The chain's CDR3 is CASSMGQGSGNTIYL. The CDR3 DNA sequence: TGTGCCAGCAGCATGGGACAGGGCTCTGGAAACACCATATATCTT.

The CDR3 loop is CSVQGAGREQYF. The CDR3 region has the DNA TGCAGCGTTCAAGGGGCCGGACGAGAGCAGTACTTC. J is TRBJ2-7 and V is TRBV29-1; weak D call: TRBD1 (5 bases). The CDR3 length is 12 residues. The V and J ends lost 5 bases and 7 bases respectively, with 15 bases between them. Germline V CDR1 and CDR2: SQVTM, ANQGSEA.

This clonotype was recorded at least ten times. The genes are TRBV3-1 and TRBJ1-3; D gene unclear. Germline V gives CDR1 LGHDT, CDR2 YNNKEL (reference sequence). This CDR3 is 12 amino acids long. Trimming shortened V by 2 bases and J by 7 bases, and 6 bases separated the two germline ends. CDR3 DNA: TGTGCCAGCAGCCAATCAATTAACACCATATATTTT. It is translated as CASSQSINTIYF.

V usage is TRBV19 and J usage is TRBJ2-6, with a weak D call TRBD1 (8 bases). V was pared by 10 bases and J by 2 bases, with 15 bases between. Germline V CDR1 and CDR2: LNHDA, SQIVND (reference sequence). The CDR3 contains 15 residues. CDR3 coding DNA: TGTGCCACCCAACAGGGGGGGACTGGGGCCAACGTCCTGACTTTC. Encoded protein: CATQQGGTGANVLTF.

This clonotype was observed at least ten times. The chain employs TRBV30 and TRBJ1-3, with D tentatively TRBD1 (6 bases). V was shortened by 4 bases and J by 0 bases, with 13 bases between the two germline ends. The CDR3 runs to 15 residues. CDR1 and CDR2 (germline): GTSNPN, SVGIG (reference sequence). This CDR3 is CAWTGTPFSGNTIYF. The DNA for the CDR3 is TGTGCCTGGACGGGGACACCCTTCTCTGGAAACACCATATATTTT.

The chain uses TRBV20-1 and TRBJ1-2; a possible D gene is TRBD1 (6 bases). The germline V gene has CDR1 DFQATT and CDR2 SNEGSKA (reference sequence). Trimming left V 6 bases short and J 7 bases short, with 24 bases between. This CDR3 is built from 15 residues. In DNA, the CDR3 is TGCAGTGCAAATACGAACACGGGGGCAGCTGGTGGCTACACCTTC. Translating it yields CSANTNTGAAGGYTF.

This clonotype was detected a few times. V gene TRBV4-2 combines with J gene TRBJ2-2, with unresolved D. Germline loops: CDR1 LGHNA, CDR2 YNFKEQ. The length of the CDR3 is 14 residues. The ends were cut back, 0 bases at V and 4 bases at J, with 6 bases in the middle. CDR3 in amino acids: CASSQDDPTGELFF. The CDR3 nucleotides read TGTGCCAGCAGCCAAGATGACCCCACCGGGGAGCTGTTTTTT.